What follows are 14 T cell receptor beta chains derived from one specimen sequenced in a study of blood T cell repertoires in COVID-19 (TCRdb year 2020). Libraries were constructed by the immunoSEQ multiplex PCR assay. Held by TCRdb, this immuneACCESS table contains in-frame sequences only and omits some clones. Under half of the omission traces to an unresolved V gene where checked; the cause of the rest is unknown. The sample contains some 300,000 clones, 89% of them found a single time. The top ten clonotypes cover around 9% of the sample. Sequenced sample: PBMCs or T cells enriched from blood (not recorded which). These receptors all come from a woman under 40 who had recovered from COVID-19.

The chain joins TRBV7-2 to TRBJ2-1; D may be TRBD2 (5 bases). Germline V lookup: CDR1 SGHTA, CDR2 FQGNSA. With 2 bases removed from V and 5 bases from J, the gap between germline ends came to 7 bases. This CDR3 has 13 amino acids. The CDR3 protein is CASSLFGDNEQFF. The CDR3 DNA reads TGTGCCAGCAGCTTATTCGGGGACAATGAGCAGTTCTTC.

Comments on this clone: One end of the junction does not line up with germline, which may come from a read error. The chain has TRBV7-7 and TRBJ2-5; D remains ambiguous. CDR1 and CDR2 from the germline V gene are SSHAT and FNYEAQ (reference sequence). This CDR3 comprises 15 residues. CDR3 bases: TGTGCTAGCAGCGCCTACCTTGCTACCCAAGAGACCCAGTACTTC. Protein: CASSAYLATQETQYF.

Only a few counts were recorded for this clone. The V and J genes are TRBV6-5 and TRBJ2-7; TRBD1 aligns across 9 bases. With 7 bases clipped from V and 3 bases from J, the junction kept 7 bases outside the gene matches. This CDR3 is 14 amino acids long. Germline V gene data show CDR1 as MNHEY and CDR2 as SVGAGI. For the CDR3, the DNA is TGTGCCAGCATTAGAGGGACAGGGCTCTACGAGCAGTACTTC. It yields the protein CASIRGTGLYEQYF.

This clone was seen just once. The chain links TRBV3-1 (or the pseudogene TRBV3-2) to TRBJ2-2; TRBD1 aligns across 9 bases. The junction had 5 bases not matched to a gene; V was cut back by 2 bases and J by 4 bases. CDR3 size: 16 residues. Per germline, CDR1 LGHDT and CDR2 YNNKEL (reference sequence). The CDR3 spells CASSQRTGAITGELFF. The CDR3 DNA follows: TGTGCCAGCAGCCAACGGACAGGGGCCATCACCGGGGAGCTGTTTTTT.

The rearrangement links TRBV10-3 to TRBJ2-1; the match to TRBD2 covers 13 bases. V trimming: 3 bases; J trimming: 6 bases; junction bases outside the gene matches: 5. Germline V gives CDR1 ENHRY, CDR2 SYGVKD. The CDR3 covers 16 residues. CDR3 amino acids: CAISDRGLAGINEQFF. CDR3 sequence (DNA): TGTGCCATCAGTGATAGGGGACTAGCGGGAATCAATGAGCAGTTCTTC.

The chain couples TRBV2 to TRBJ2-2; D is undetermined. V dropped 4 bases and J dropped 0 bases, with 6 bases sitting between them. Germline CDR1 and CDR2: SNHLY and FYNNEI. This CDR3 has 14 amino acids. Written as DNA, the CDR3 is TGTGCCAGCAGTGTCAGCGCGAACACCGGGGAGCTGTTTTTT. Its translation is CASSVSANTGELFF.

The chain is built from TRBV18 and TRBJ2-1, with 10 bases aligning to TRBD1. CDR3 size: 17 residues. Germline loops: CDR1 KGHSH, CDR2 LQKENI. J lost 5 bases, V lost 3 bases, and 10 bases had no gene match. This CDR3 reads CASSPLTGQGLNNEQFF. The CDR3 bases are TGTGCCAGCTCACCCCTCACGGGACAGGGGCTTAACAATGAGCAGTTCTTC.

V and J are TRBV19 and TRBJ1-2, with D tentatively TRBD1 (6 bases). The germline V and J ends were trimmed by 7 bases and 4 bases, with 19 bases remaining between them. The CDR3 has 15 residues. Germline-derived CDR1 and CDR2 are LNHDA and SQIVND (reference sequence). The CDR3 sequence is CASTGQETGIYGYTF. CDR3 nucleotide sequence: TGTGCCAGTACGGGACAAGAAACGGGGATCTATGGCTACACCTTC.

This clone has a single count. The gene calls are TRBV2 and TRBJ2-1; 7 bases map to TRBD1. Germline values: CDR1 SNHLY, CDR2 FYNNEI. The length of the CDR3 is 15 residues. V trimming: 7 bases; J trimming: 4 bases; junction bases outside the gene matches: 10. The CDR3 DNA sequence: TGTGCCAGCACCCCATGGGACAGTAATTACAATGAGCAGTTCTTC. This sequence encodes CASTPWDSNYNEQFF.

This chain connects TRBV19 to TRBJ2-1; TRBD2 matches at 9 bases. Germline V CDR1 and CDR2: LNHDA, SQIVND (reference sequence). The CDR3 sequence is 16 residues long. J was trimmed by 6 bases and V by 2 bases; bases with no gene match: 8. CDR3 coding DNA: TGTGCCAGTAGTATACGGGGCGGGAGGGCCTCCAATGAGCAGTTCTTC. Encoded protein: CASSIRGGRASNEQFF. The variable domain in full, completed from reference TRBV19 and TRBJ2-1, reads DGGITQSPKYLFRKEGQNVTLSCEQNLNHDAMYWYRQDPGQGLRLIYYSQIVNDFQKGDIAEGYSVSREKKESFPLTVTSAQKNPTAFYLCASSIRGGRASNEQFFGPGTRLTVL.

The chain uses TRBV10-3 and TRBJ2-2; tentative D call: TRBD1 (5 bases). The length of the CDR3 is 15 residues. Trimming removed 1 base at V and 5 bases at J, with 11 bases between. CDR1 and CDR2 (germline): ENHRY, SYGVKD. The CDR3 protein is CAISELTAPTGELFF. DNA of the CDR3: TGTGCCATCAGTGAGTTGACAGCCCCTACCGGGGAGCTGTTTTTT.

This clone has just a few counts. V usage is TRBV18 and J usage is TRBJ1-3, with 9 bases lining up with TRBD1. There are 15 residues in the CDR3. Germline-derived CDR1 and CDR2 are KGHSH and LQKENI. The V and J ends lost 3 bases and 2 bases, in that order; junction bases with no gene match: 2. The CDR3 DNA is TGTGCCAGCTCACCCACAGGGGGCACTGGAAACACCATATATTTT. Translated, it gives CASSPTGGTGNTIYF. Drawing the rest from reference TRBV18 and TRBJ1-3, the complete variable domain is NAGVMQNPRHLVRRRGQEARLRCSPMKGHSHVYWYRQLPEEGLKFMVYLQKENIIDESGMPKERFSAEFPKEGPSILRIQQVVRGDSAAYFCASSPTGGTGNTIYFGEGSWLTVV.

The CDR3 here is CASSQATEPGQSLYEQYF. CDR3 bases: TGCGCCAGCAGCCAAGCGACAGAACCGGGACAGAGTCTCTACGAGCAGTACTTC. The V and J genes are TRBV4-3 and TRBJ2-7; 7 bases line up with TRBD1. The CDR3 contains 18 residues. CDR1 LGHNA and CDR2 YSLEER come from the germline V gene. The J segment lost 3 bases and the V segment lost 1 base, leaving 15 bases of the junction unmatched.

The chain links TRBV9 to TRBJ2-7; TRBD1 aligns across 7 bases. The germline gives CDR1 SGDLS, CDR2 YYNGEE. CDR3 size: 15 residues. After removal of 4 bases from V and 2 bases from J, the junction contained 9 bases not matched to a gene. The CDR3 protein is CASSLRQGRPYEQYF. In nucleotides, the CDR3 is TGTGCCAGCAGCCTTCGACAGGGCCGTCCCTACGAGCAGTACTTC.